The clone carrying this TCR beta chain was recorded many times. Its antigen remains unidentified. This sample was taken from a study of human T cells and chemical hapten exposure. Whole-study context: From small differences in pooled library volume came most of the variation in per-sample TCR yields. Study-wide results and limits: Once DPC sensitization occurred, TCRs above 1 in 1000 frequency showed no change.

TCRdb itself ran the RACE reads through MiXCR, one entry per CDR3 protein. The sample lists 150,000 or so distinct CDR3 sequences; about 14% were seen once. Time point denoted: patch test 1, 2 weeks after DPC sensitization. Treatment noted: therapeutic diphenylcyclopropenone sensitization with weekly scalp DPC. The trim removed 5 bases at V and 6 bases at J, leaving 6 bases unmatched. The CDR3 is 13 residues long. The germline V gene has CDR1 MNHEY and CDR2 SVGAGI. V is TRBV6-5 and J is TRBJ1-1; the match to TRBD1 covers 7 bases. The sample consisted of whole blood, taken in connection with sensitization to the hapten diphenylcyclopropenone (DPC). This TCR came from a woman in her twenties or thirties with alopecia areata. Some clones in this sample may be carry-over from other donors' samples. CDR3 sequence reads: CASSDRVGAEAFF. For the CDR3, the DNA is TGTGCCAGCAGTGACAGGGTAGGGGCTGAAGCTTTCTTT.